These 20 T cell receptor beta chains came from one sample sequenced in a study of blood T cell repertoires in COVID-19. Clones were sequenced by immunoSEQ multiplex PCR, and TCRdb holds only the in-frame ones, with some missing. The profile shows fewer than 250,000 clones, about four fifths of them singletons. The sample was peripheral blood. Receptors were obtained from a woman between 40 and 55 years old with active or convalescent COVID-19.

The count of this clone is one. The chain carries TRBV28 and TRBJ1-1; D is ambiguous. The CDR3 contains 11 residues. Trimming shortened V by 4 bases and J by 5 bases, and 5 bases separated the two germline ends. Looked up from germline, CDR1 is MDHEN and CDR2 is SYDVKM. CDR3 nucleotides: TGTGCCAGCAGTTGGGAGACTGAAGCTTTCTTT. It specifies CASSWETEAFF.

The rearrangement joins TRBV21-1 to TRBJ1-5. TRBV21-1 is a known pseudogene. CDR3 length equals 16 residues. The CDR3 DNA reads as TGTGCCAGCAGCAAAGAGGCCAGCGGATGGGATCAGCCCCAGCATTTT. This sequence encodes CASSKEASGWDQPQHF.

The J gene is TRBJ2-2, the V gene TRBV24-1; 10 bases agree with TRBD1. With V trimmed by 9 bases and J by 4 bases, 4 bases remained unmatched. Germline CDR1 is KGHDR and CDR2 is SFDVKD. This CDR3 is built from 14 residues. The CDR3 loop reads CATGGTGVTGELFF. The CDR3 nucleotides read TGTGCCACCGGCGGGACAGGGGTCACCGGGGAGCTGTTTTTT.

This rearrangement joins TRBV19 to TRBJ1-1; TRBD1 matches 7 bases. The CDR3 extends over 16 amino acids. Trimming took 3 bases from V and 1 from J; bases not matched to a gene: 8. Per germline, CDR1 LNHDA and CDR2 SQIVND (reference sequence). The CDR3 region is CASSIVRGTKNTEAFF. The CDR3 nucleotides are TGTGCCAGTAGTATCGTCAGGGGGACAAAGAACACTGAAGCTTTCTTT.

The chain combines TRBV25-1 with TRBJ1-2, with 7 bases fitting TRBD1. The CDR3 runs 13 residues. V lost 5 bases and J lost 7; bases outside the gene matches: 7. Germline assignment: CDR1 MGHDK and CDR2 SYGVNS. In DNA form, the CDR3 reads TGTGCCAGCAGTTTCCAGGGGGGAAGTGGCTACACCTTC. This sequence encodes CASSFQGGSGYTF.

As DNA, the CDR3 is TGTGCCAGCAGCGTCGATAGCGGGGGGGACACAGATACGCAGTATTTT. This codes for CASSVDSGGDTDTQYF. The chain combines TRBV9 with TRBJ2-3, with 11 bases lining up with TRBD2. Germline CDR1 SGDLS, CDR2 YYNGEE. The CDR3 loop spans 16 amino acids. V gave up 2 bases and J gave up 2 bases; unmatched junction bases: 4. Supplemented by reference TRBV9 and TRBJ2-3, the full variable domain reads DSGVTQTPKHLITATGQRVTLRCSPRSGDLSVYWYQQSLDQGLQFLIQYYNGEERAKGNILERFSAQQFPDLHSELNLSSLELGDSALYFCASSVDSGGDTDTQYFGPGTRLTVL.

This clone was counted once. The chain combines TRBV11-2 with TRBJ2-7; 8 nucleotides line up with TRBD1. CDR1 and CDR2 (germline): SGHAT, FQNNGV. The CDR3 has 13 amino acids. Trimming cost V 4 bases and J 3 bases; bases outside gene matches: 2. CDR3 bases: TGTGCCAGCAGCTCGGGACAGGTCTACGAGCAGTACTTC. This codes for CASSSGQVYEQYF.

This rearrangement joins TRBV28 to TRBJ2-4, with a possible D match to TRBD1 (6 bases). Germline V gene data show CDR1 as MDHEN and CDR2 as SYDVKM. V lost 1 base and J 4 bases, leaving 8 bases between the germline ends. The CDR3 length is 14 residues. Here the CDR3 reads CASSLSGVKNIQYF. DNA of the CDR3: TGTGCCAGCAGTTTATCAGGGGTTAAAAACATTCAGTACTTC.

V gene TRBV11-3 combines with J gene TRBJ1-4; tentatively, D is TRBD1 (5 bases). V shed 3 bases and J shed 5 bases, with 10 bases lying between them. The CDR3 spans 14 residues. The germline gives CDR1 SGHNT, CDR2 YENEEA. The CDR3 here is CASSFGGSNEKLFF. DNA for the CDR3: TGTGCCAGCAGCTTTGGGGGGTCCAATGAAAAACTGTTTTTT.

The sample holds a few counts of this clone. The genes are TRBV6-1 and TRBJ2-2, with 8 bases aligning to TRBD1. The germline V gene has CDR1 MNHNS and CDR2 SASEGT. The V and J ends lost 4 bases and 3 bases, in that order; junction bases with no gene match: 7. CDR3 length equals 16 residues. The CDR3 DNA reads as TGTGCCAGCAGTGGGCGACAGGGGTCTGACACCGGGGAGCTGTTTTTT. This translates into CASSGRQGSDTGELFF.

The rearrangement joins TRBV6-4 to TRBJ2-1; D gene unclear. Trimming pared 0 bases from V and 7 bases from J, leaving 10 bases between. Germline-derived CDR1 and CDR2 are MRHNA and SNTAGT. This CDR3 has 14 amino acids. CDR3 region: CASSDSSRVNEQFF. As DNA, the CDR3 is TGTGCCAGCAGTGACTCGAGTCGGGTGAATGAGCAGTTCTTC.

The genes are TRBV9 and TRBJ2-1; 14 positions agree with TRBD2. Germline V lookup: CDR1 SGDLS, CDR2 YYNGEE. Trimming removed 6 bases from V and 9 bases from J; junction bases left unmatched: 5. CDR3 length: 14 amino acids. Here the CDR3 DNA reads TGTGCCAGCACGGGACTAGCGGGAGAGGCTGAGCAGTTCTTC. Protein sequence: CASTGLAGEAEQFF.

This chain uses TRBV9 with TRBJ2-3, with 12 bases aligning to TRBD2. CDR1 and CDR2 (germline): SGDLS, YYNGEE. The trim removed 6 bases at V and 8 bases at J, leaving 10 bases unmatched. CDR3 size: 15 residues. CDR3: CASTQSSGGAGTQYF. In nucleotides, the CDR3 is TGTGCCAGCACCCAATCTAGCGGGGGGGCGGGTACGCAGTATTTT.

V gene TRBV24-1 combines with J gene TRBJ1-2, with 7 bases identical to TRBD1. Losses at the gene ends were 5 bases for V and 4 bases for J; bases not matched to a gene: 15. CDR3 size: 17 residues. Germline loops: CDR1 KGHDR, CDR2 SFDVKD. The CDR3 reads CATSAGASGTVLYGYTF. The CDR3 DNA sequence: TGTGCCACCAGTGCGGGGGCCTCCGGGACAGTCCTCTATGGCTACACCTTC.

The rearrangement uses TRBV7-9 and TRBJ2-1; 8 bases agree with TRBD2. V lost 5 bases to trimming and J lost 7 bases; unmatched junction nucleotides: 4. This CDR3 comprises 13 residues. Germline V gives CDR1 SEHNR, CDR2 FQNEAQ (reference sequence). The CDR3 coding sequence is TGTGCCAGCAGCCCGGGACTAGAGAATGAGCAGTTCTTC. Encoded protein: CASSPGLENEQFF.

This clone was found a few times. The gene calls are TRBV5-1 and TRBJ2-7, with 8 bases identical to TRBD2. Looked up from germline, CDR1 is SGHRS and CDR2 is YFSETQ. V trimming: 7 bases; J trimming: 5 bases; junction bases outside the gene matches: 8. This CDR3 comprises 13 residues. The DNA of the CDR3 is TGCGCCAGCGCCCCCGGGGGGGCCGACGAGCAGTACTTC. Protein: CASAPGGADEQYF.

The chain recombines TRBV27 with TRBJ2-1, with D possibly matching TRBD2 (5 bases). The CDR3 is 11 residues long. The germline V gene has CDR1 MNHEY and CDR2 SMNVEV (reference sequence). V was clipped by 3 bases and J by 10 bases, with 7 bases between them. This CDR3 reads CASSFSGEQFF. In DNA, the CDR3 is TGTGCCAGCAGTTTTTCGGGGGAGCAGTTCTTC.

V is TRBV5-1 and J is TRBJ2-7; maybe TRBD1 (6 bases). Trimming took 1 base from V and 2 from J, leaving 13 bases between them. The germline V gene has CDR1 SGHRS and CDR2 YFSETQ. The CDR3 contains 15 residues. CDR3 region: CASSLPTQGPYEQYF. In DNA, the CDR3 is TGCGCCAGCAGCTTGCCCACACAGGGCCCCTACGAGCAGTACTTC. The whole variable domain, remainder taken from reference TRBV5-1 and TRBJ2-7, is KAGVTQTPRYLIKTRGQQVTLSCSPISGHRSVSWYQQTPGQGLQFLFEYFSETQRNKGNFPGRFSGRQFSNSRSEMNVSTLELGDSALYLCASSLPTQGPYEQYFGPGTRLTVT.

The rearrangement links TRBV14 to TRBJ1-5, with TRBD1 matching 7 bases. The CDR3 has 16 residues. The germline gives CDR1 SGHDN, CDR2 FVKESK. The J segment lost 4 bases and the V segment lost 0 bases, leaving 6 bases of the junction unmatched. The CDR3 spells CASSQDNQGENQPQHF. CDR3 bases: TGTGCCAGCAGCCAAGATAACCAGGGGGAGAATCAGCCCCAGCATTTT.

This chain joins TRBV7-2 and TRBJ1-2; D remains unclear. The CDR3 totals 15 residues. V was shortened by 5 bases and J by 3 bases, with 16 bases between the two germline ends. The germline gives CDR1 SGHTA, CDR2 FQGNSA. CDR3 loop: CASSHGRDRYYGYTF. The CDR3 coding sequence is TGTGCCAGCAGCCACGGACGGGATAGGTACTATGGCTACACCTTC.